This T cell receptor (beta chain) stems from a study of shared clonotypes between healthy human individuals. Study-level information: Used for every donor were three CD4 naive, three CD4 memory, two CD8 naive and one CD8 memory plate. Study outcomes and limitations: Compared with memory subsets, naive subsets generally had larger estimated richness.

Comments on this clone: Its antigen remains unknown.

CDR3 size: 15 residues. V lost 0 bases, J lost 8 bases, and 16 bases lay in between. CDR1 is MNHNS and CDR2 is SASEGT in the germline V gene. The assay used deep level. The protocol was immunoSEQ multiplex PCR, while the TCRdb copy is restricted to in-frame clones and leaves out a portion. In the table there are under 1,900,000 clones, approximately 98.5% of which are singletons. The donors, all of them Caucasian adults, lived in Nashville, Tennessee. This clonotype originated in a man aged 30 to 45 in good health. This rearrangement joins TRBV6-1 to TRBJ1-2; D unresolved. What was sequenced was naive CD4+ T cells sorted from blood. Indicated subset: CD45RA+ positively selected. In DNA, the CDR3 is TGTGCCAGCAGTGAAGCTGTTGGGCGGGCTTGGGGCTACACCTTC. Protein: CASSEAVGRAWGYTF.